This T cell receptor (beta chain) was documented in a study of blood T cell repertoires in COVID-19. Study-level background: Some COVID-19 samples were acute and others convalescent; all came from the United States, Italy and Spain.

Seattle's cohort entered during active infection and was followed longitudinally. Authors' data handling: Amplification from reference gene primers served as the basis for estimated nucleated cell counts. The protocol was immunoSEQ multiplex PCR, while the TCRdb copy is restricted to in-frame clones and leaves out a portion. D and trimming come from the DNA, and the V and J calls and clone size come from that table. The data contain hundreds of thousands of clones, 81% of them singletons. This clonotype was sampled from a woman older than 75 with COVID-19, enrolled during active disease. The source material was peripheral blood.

CDR3 in DNA: TGTGCCAGCAGTTTACCCAACAGTGTAGGTTCACCCCTCCACTTT. Translated: CASSLPNSVGSPLHF. The chain employs TRBV28 and TRBJ1-6; D gene ambiguous. CDR1 and CDR2 from the germline V gene are MDHEN and SYDVKM. The CDR3 has 15 residues. V shed 2 bases and J shed 9 bases, with 14 bases lying between them.